Listed here are 8 T cell receptor beta chains from one sample, sequenced in a study of cytomegalovirus exposure and HLA in healthy donors. The PCR used 60 Vbeta and 13 Jbeta primers. Clones were read by immunoSEQ multiplex PCR, and TCRdb kept only the in-frame ones, dropping some. Of 130,000 to 150,000 clones listed, around 75% are singletons. The sequenced sample was PBMCs. The receptors shown here come from a woman aged 18-29 years in good health and CMV-seronegative.

This clone was observed once. This rearrangement joins TRBV5-8 to TRBJ2-1; 9 positions agree with TRBD1. Germline CDR1 is SGHTS and CDR2 is YDEGEE. The CDR3 runs to 14 residues. V shed 4 bases and J 7 bases; nucleotides not matched to a gene: 6. The chain's CDR3 is CASSAGTGRNEQFF. The CDR3 DNA follows: TGTGCCAGCAGCGCCGGGACAGGGAGGAATGAGCAGTTCTTC.

The chain combines TRBV7-9 with TRBJ1-5; 9 bases are a match to TRBD1. CDR1 SEHNR and CDR2 FQNEAQ come from the germline V gene (reference sequence). CDR3 length: 15 amino acids. V was pared by 1 base and J by 3 bases, with 1 base of the junction left unmatched. CDR3 bases: TGTGCCAGCAGCTTAGGACAGGGGGTCAATCAGCCCCAGCATTTT. The encoded protein is CASSLGQGVNQPQHF.

The DNA for the CDR3 is TGCGCCAGCAGCTCAACCTTTCAGAACTATGGCTACACCTTC. Its protein is CASSSTFQNYGYTF. This chain connects TRBV5-1 to TRBJ1-2; D is unclear. Trimming took off 3 bases at V and 2 bases at J, with 11 bases between the two ends. The CDR3 has 14 residues. Germline CDR1 SGHRS, CDR2 YFSETQ.

The CDR3 nucleotides are TGTGCCAGCAGCCTTACGGGGGGGCCGGTCGCCGGGGAGCTGTTTTTT. Translation gives CASSLTGGPVAGELFF. The V call is TRBV4-2, the J call TRBJ2-2, with 8 bases fitting TRBD2. The V gene's germline CDR1 is LGHNA and CDR2 YNFKEQ. The CDR3 contains 16 residues. V shed 4 bases and J 6 bases; nucleotides not matched to a gene: 10.

The rearrangement links TRBV27 to TRBJ2-7, with D maybe TRBD1 (5 bases). From germline, CDR1 is MNHEY and CDR2 SMNVEV (reference sequence). V was pared by 6 bases and J by 2 bases, with 11 bases between. The CDR3 covers 13 residues. The CDR3 DNA follows: TGTGCCAGCAGACCAGGGCATACCTACGAGCAGTACTTC. This translates into CASRPGHTYEQYF.

V usage is TRBV5-1 and J usage is TRBJ1-2; possibly TRBD1 for D (6 bases). Germline V gene data show CDR1 as SGHRS and CDR2 as YFSETQ. The CDR3 spans 16 residues. Trimming removed 2 bases from V and 4 bases from J, with 18 bases in between. The CDR3 bases are TGCGCCAGCAGCTTCGAACCCTCCGGACAGAGCTATGGCTACACCTTC. This encodes CASSFEPSGQSYGYTF.

The chain joins TRBV7-8 to TRBJ2-3; D possibly corresponds to TRBD2 (5 bases). V was shortened by 5 bases and J by 0 bases, with 21 bases between the two germline ends. CDR3 size: 18 residues. In germline, CDR1 is SGHVS, CDR2 FQNEAQ. In nucleotides, the CDR3 is TGTGCCAGCAGCCCAAGAGGACGAGCGGCGTCTAGCACAGATACGCAGTATTTT. Protein sequence: CASSPRGRAASSTDTQYF.

This clone occurred a few times. The chain employs TRBV9 and TRBJ2-1; the match to TRBD2 covers 8 bases. This CDR3 has 18 amino acids. Germline CDR1 reads SGDLS; CDR2 reads YYNGEE. V shed 0 bases and J 2 bases; nucleotides not matched to a gene: 10. In nucleotides, the CDR3 is TGTGCCAGCAGCGTAGGAGGATCCCCGGGACTAGCCTACAATGAGCAGTTCTTC. Translated, it gives CASSVGGSPGLAYNEQFF.